The 19 T cell receptor beta chains listed next were all sequenced from one sample in a study of cytomegalovirus exposure and HLA in healthy donors. This PCR relied on a set of 60 Vbeta primers and 13 Jbeta primers. Clones were read by immunoSEQ multiplex PCR, and TCRdb kept only the in-frame ones, dropping some. The data contain roughly 160,000 clones, around nine tenths of them singletons. The material sequenced was PBMCs. These receptors all stem from a woman in her 30s in good health and CMV-seronegative.

V usage is TRBV5-1 and J usage is TRBJ2-7; 10 bases map to TRBD2. The V segment lost 3 bases and the J segment 3 bases; nucleotides outside the gene matches: 12. There are 17 residues in the CDR3. Germline V gene data show CDR1 as SGHRS and CDR2 as YFSETQ. CDR3 in amino acids: CASSWSGLAGDFYEQYF. In DNA, the CDR3 is TGCGCCAGCAGCTGGTCGGGTCTAGCGGGGGACTTCTACGAGCAGTACTTC. Supplemented by reference TRBV5-1 and TRBJ2-7, the full variable domain reads KAGVTQTPRYLIKTRGQQVTLSCSPISGHRSVSWYQQTPGQGLQFLFEYFSETQRNKGNFPGRFSGRQFSNSRSEMNVSTLELGDSALYLCASSWSGLAGDFYEQYFGPGTRLTVT.

The J gene is TRBJ2-5, the V gene TRBV10-3; 8 nucleotides agree with TRBD2. The DNA end is a closer match to TRBJ2-7, so the J assignment may be wrong. The length of the CDR3 is 15 residues. CDR1 and CDR2 (germline): ENHRY, SYGVKD. CDR3 DNA sequence: TGTGCCATCAGTGAGTCGTCTAGCGGGCTCTACGAGCAGTACTTC. It translates to CAISESSSGLYEQYF.

The V gene is TRBV28, the J gene TRBJ2-7; 9 bases map to TRBD2. The CDR3 is 14 residues long. The V and J ends lost 8 bases and 6 bases, in that order; junction bases with no gene match: 11. Germline assignment: CDR1 MDHEN and CDR2 SYDVKM. Here the CDR3 reads CASSTPGLAAEQYF. The CDR3 DNA follows: TGTGCCAGCTCGACTCCGGGACTAGCCGCCGAGCAGTACTTC. Filled out from reference TRBV28 and TRBJ2-7, the complete variable domain reads DVKVTQSSRYLVKRTGEKVFLECVQDMDHENMFWYRQDPGLGLRLIYFSYDVKMKEKGDIPEGYSVSREKKERFSLILESASTNQTSMYLCASSTPGLAAEQYFGPGTRLTVT.

V is TRBV5-1 and J is TRBJ2-3, with TRBD2 matching 15 bases. The trim removed 2 bases at V and 2 bases at J, leaving 6 bases unmatched. The CDR3 contains 18 residues. The germline CDR1 and CDR2 sequences are SGHRS and YFSETQ. CDR3 sequence: CASSLGLAGGPNTDTQYF. In DNA, the CDR3 is TGCGCCAGCAGCTTAGGACTAGCGGGAGGGCCAAACACAGATACGCAGTATTTT.

V and J are TRBV10-3 and TRBJ1-1; D is undetermined. Germline loops: CDR1 ENHRY, CDR2 SYGVKD. This CDR3 has 11 amino acids. The germline V and J ends were trimmed by 2 bases and 9 bases, with 7 bases remaining between them. In DNA form, the CDR3 reads TGTGCCATCAGTGAGAGAGGGCAAGCTTTCTTT. Translation: CAISERGQAFF.

This chain connects TRBV7-2 to TRBJ2-2; 9 nucleotides line up with TRBD2. Germline V gene data show CDR1 as SGHTA and CDR2 as FQGNSA. Trimming cost V 4 bases and J 0 bases; bases outside gene matches: 3. This CDR3 spans 16 amino acids. The CDR3 reads CASSSPSGANTGELFF. CDR3 nucleotides: TGTGCCAGCAGCTCACCTAGCGGGGCGAACACCGGGGAGCTGTTTTTT.

The rearrangement joins TRBV20-1 to TRBJ1-1; D is unclear. The CDR3 is 10 amino acids. V shed 6 bases and J shed 8 bases, with 10 bases lying between them. Germline CDR1 is DFQATT and CDR2 is SNEGSKA (reference sequence). CDR3 DNA: TGCAGTGCAATGTTCAGGGAAGCTTTCTTT. Translated, it gives CSAMFREAFF.

The chain employs TRBV27 and TRBJ2-5; D unclear. This CDR3 spans 14 amino acids. Trimming removed 2 bases at V and 3 bases at J, with 10 bases between. The V gene's germline CDR1 is MNHEY and CDR2 SMNVEV (reference sequence). The CDR3 protein is CASSLLSEKETQYF. The CDR3 coding sequence is TGTGCCAGCAGTTTACTATCGGAGAAAGAGACCCAGTACTTC.

The chain links TRBV2 to TRBJ2-7, with TRBD2 matching 8 bases. This CDR3 is 14 amino acids long. The germline CDR1 and CDR2 sequences are SNHLY and FYNNEI. V shed 6 bases, J shed 1 base, and the junction held 5 bases outside the gene matches. The CDR3: CASRGLVDSYEQYF. CDR3 sequence (DNA): TGTGCCAGCAGGGGACTAGTGGATTCCTACGAGCAGTACTTC. The full variable domain, with the rest looked up from reference TRBV2 and TRBJ2-7, is EPEVTQTPSHQVTQMGQEVILRCVPISNHLYFYWYRQILGQKVEFLVSFYNNEISEKSEIFDDQFSVERPDGSNFTLKIRSTKLEDSAMYFCASRGLVDSYEQYFGPGTRLTVT.

The CDR3 region is CASSTDRKVSGNTIYF. CDR3 bases: TGCGCCAGCAGCACCGACAGGAAGGTCTCTGGAAACACCATATATTTT. The V call is TRBV5-1, the J call TRBJ1-3; perhaps TRBD1 as D (6 bases). V was clipped by 4 bases and J by 0 bases, with 14 bases between them. Germline lookup yields CDR1 SGHRS and CDR2 YFSETQ. The CDR3 extends over 16 amino acids.

The chain carries TRBV18 and TRBJ1-2; TRBD1 agrees at 7 bases. This CDR3 region has 17 residues. V gave up 0 bases and J gave up 8 bases; unmatched junction bases: 15. Germline CDR1 is KGHSH and CDR2 is LQKENI. The CDR3 loop reads CASSPPNVRTGVGGYTF. The DNA of the CDR3 is TGTGCCAGCTCACCACCTAATGTTAGAACAGGGGTCGGGGGCTACACCTTC.

The CDR3 here is CASSFPRGFPGEQYF. Here the CDR3 DNA reads TGTGCCAGCAGCTTCCCCAGGGGGTTTCCTGGCGAGCAGTACTTC. The J gene is TRBJ2-7, the V gene TRBV11-2, with 7 bases identical to TRBD1. The CDR3 runs to 15 residues. The V gene's germline CDR1 is SGHAT and CDR2 FQNNGV. Unmatched junction bases numbered 11, after V lost 3 bases and J lost 6 bases.

This chain joins TRBV5-1 and TRBJ2-3; perhaps TRBD1 as D (5 bases). The CDR3 covers 14 residues. V was cut by 7 bases and J by 0 bases, with 12 bases left in between. Germline lookup yields CDR1 SGHRS and CDR2 YFSETQ. In DNA, the CDR3 is TGCGCCAGCTCCTTACAGGCCAGCACAGATACGCAGTATTTT. Protein product: CASSLQASTDTQYF.

The V gene is TRBV7-9, the J gene TRBJ2-2, with D tentatively TRBD2 (5 bases). Trimming left V 5 bases short and J 5 bases short, with 18 bases between. CDR1 SEHNR and CDR2 FQNEAQ come from the germline V gene (reference sequence). This CDR3 is 16 amino acids long. The CDR3 loop reads CASSVPGNLLTGELFF. Here the CDR3 DNA reads TGTGCCAGCAGCGTCCCGGGGAATCTACTTACCGGGGAGCTGTTTTTT.

V gene TRBV18 combines with J gene TRBJ1-1; D is ambiguous. The CDR3 sequence is 14 residues long. Germline V gene data show CDR1 as KGHSH and CDR2 as LQKENI. V was clipped by 3 bases and J by 3 bases, with 11 bases between them. The CDR3 region has the DNA TGTGCCAGCTCACCGTTAGTCGGGGACACTGAAGCTTTCTTT. Encoded protein: CASSPLVGDTEAFF.

This clone has a single count. The V gene is TRBV5-1, the J gene TRBJ1-2, with TRBD1 as a possible D gene (6 bases). The CDR3 totals 17 residues. V lost 0 bases, J lost 0 bases, and 15 bases lay in between. Germline CDR1 reads SGHRS; CDR2 reads YFSETQ. CDR3 bases: TGCGCCAGCAGCTTGGGACCAAACCAGGGGACTAACTATGGCTACACCTTC. Protein: CASSLGPNQGTNYGYTF.

The V and J genes are TRBV18 and TRBJ2-1; tentative D call: TRBD1 (5 bases). CDR1 and CDR2 (germline): KGHSH, LQKENI. The CDR3 has 14 residues. Trimming stripped 3 bases from V and 2 bases from J, with 8 bases between. The CDR3 DNA sequence: TGTGCCAGCTCACCTGAGACAGCCTACAATGAGCAGTTCTTC. It specifies CASSPETAYNEQFF.

This chain links TRBV12-5 with TRBJ1-2; D not resolved. V was clipped by 7 bases and J by 2 bases, with 11 bases between them. The length of the CDR3 is 13 residues. Germline loops: CDR1 LGHNT, CDR2 FRNRAP. CDR3 in DNA: TGTGCTAGTGCCCGAGAGATGAACTATGGCTACACCTTC. It specifies CASAREMNYGYTF.

The CDR3: CASTYSRGLNTEAFF. The CDR3, as DNA: TGTGCCAGTACCTATAGTAGGGGTCTAAACACTGAAGCTTTCTTT. The chain carries TRBV19 and TRBJ1-1; D perhaps matches TRBD1 (5 bases). Between the trimmed V and J ends, which lost 7 bases and 2 bases, there was a span of 17 bases. This CDR3 spans 15 amino acids. The germline CDR1 and CDR2 sequences are LNHDA and SQIVND (reference sequence).